The clone carrying this T cell receptor (beta chain) was seen more than once but under ten times. Its antigen remains unknown. These data belong to a study of T cell clones after liver transplantation. Overall study context: TCRbeta sequencing after a pre-transplant mixed lymphocyte reaction identified graft-donor-reactive clones, later tracked in post-transplant blood. Tolerant meant at least one year fully off immunosuppression without liver enzymes above twice normal.

Proliferating CFSE-low MLR cells were sequenced to define alloreactive TCRbeta sequences. Stimulators were graft donor PBMCs, splenocytes, lymph-node cells, or third-party PBMCs for pre-transplant recipient cells. Germline CDR1 reads MNHEY; CDR2 reads SMNVEV (reference sequence). V shed 3 bases and J 3 bases; nucleotides not matched to a gene: 6. This CDR3 comprises 15 residues. Sequencing used immunoSEQ multiplex PCR; TCRdb keeps in-frame clones, though not all of them. This table has under 2,500 clones, over 25% appearing once. The V call is TRBV27, the J call TRBJ2-7; TRBD2 matches at 9 bases. The sample consisted of CD8+ T cells from cultured PBMCs. The TCR was taken from a human patient who received a liver transplant. Some T cells may possibly be graft donor cells. The CDR3 DNA reads as TGTGCCAGCAGTTTTCCTAGCGGGATAGTCTACGAGCAGTACTTC. Translation: CASSFPSGIVYEQYF.